This note documents a single T cell receptor beta chain sequence. Random-hexamer reverse transcription was applied to about 0.45 to 1 ug RNA. Across 54 Vbeta and 13 Jbeta, immunoSEQ multiplex PCR amplified TCR beta CDR3. A single record per CDR3 protein comes from TCRdb applying MiXCR to the immunoSEQ multiplex PCR reads. The sample lists 190,000 or so distinct CDR3 sequences; 85% to 95% were seen once. This CDR3 region has 15 residues. Germline V gene sequence: CDR1 MGHDK, CDR2 SYGVNS. V was shortened by 5 bases and J by 0 bases, with 11 bases between the two germline ends. The record originates from a study of CD8 T cells in Susac syndrome. TCR beta sequencing was performed on blood CD8+ and CD4+ T cells.

The TCR sequence derives from a human donor with multiple sclerosis. The gene calls are TRBV25-1 and TRBJ2-1; the D gene is possibly TRBD1 (6 bases). Specimen: CD4+ T cells from PBMCs. CDR3 nucleotides: TGTGCCAGCAGTCCCTGGACAGTCTCCTACAATGAGCAGTTCTTC. Its protein product is CASSPWTVSYNEQFF.